Below, 20 T cell receptor beta chains from the same sample are listed, as sequenced in a study of blood T cell repertoires in COVID-19. Clones were read by immunoSEQ multiplex PCR, and TCRdb kept only the in-frame ones, dropping some. The sample holds roughly 200,000 clones, about nine tenths seen once. Sequenced: PBMCs or T cells enriched from blood (not recorded which). Every receptor here comes from a man aged 25 to 40 in a cohort exposed to, infected with or recovered from COVID-19 (not recorded which).

V is TRBV7-6 and J is TRBJ2-1, with TRBD2 as a possible D gene (6 bases). The CDR3 covers 19 residues. The V gene lost 5 bases and the J gene lost 5 bases, with 28 bases spanning the gap. Germline V gene lookup returns CDR1 SGHVS and CDR2 FNYEAQ. The CDR3 DNA follows: TGTGCCAGCAGCCCCCGGCGGTTGGGCCGGGAGAGACCGAACAATGAGCAGTTCTTC. It encodes CASSPRRLGRERPNNEQFF.

The CDR3 sequence: CASGLAGGTDTQYF. The CDR3 DNA reads TGTGCCAGCGGGCTAGCGGGAGGTACAGATACGCAGTATTTT. The chain recombines TRBV28 with TRBJ2-3; the match to TRBD2 covers 11 bases. The V gene end was trimmed by 8 bases and the J gene end by 3 bases; junction bases not matched to a gene: 4. The germline gives CDR1 MDHEN, CDR2 SYDVKM. The CDR3 is 14 residues long.

This clone occurred once. The V and J genes are TRBV18 and TRBJ1-2; the match to TRBD1 covers 8 bases. Per germline, CDR1 KGHSH and CDR2 LQKENI. V lost 5 bases, J lost 3 bases, and 11 bases stayed unmatched. The CDR3 runs to 16 residues. This CDR3 is CASSIKYDRGDYGYTF. The CDR3 bases are TGTGCCAGCTCAATTAAGTACGACAGGGGCGACTATGGCTACACCTTC.

This chain uses TRBV6-1 with TRBJ2-7; D may be TRBD1 (6 bases). Trimming shortened V by 2 bases and J by 2 bases, and 13 bases separated the two germline ends. Germline V gives CDR1 MNHNS, CDR2 SASEGT. This CDR3 has 15 residues. The CDR3 reads CASSEPGQQPYEQYF. The CDR3 bases are TGTGCCAGCAGTGAACCGGGACAACAACCCTACGAGCAGTACTTC.

The J gene is TRBJ2-6, the V gene TRBV7-9, with 9 bases that match TRBD1. CDR3 length: 19 amino acids. Losses at the gene ends were 5 bases for V and 1 base for J; bases not matched to a gene: 12. CDR1 and CDR2 from the germline V gene are SEHNR and FQNEAQ (reference sequence). CDR3: CASSPRIRDRASGANVLTF. The DNA of the CDR3 is TGTGCCAGCAGCCCCAGAATCCGGGACAGGGCTTCTGGGGCCAACGTCCTGACTTTC.

Details on this clone: Other nucleotide sequences in the sample specify the same CDR3. The genes are TRBV27 and TRBJ2-7; 14 nucleotides agree with TRBD2. From germline, CDR1 is MNHEY and CDR2 SMNVEV (reference sequence). CDR3 length: 15 amino acids. The ends lost 7 bases at V and 0 bases at J; junction bases unmatched: 2. CDR3 residues: CASTGTSGGSYEQYF. The CDR3 nucleotides read TGTGCCAGCACCGGGACTAGCGGGGGCTCCTACGAGCAGTACTTC.

The chain links TRBV6-5 to TRBJ1-1; D might be TRBD1 (6 bases). The V end lost 8 bases, the J end lost 5 bases, and 12 bases lay between the germline ends. The CDR3 has 12 residues. CDR1 and CDR2 from the germline V gene are MNHEY and SVGAGI. CDR3 sequence: CASSTGRTEAFF. CDR3 DNA sequence: TGTGCCAGCTCCACAGGGAGAACTGAAGCTTTCTTT.

The gene calls are TRBV6-1 and TRBJ1-5, with TRBD2 matching 7 bases. Judging by the DNA end, TRBJ2-3 fits better; the J call may be wrong. CDR1 is MNHNS and CDR2 is SASEGT in the germline V gene. This CDR3 spans 16 amino acids. CDR3 sequence (DNA): TGTGCCAGCAGTGAAGTTGGGGGAGGGAACAATCAGCCCCAGTATTTT. This encodes CASSEVGGGNNQPQYF.

The CDR3 DNA is TGTGCCACCAGCAGAGAACGGTTAAATGAAAAACTGTTTTTT. This codes for CATSRERLNEKLFF. The rearrangement uses TRBV15 and TRBJ1-4; D remains unclear. The CDR3 has 14 residues. Deletions cut 0 bases from V and 5 bases from J, with 7 bases between. Looked up from germline, CDR1 is LNHNV and CDR2 is YYDKDF (reference sequence).

The chain is built from TRBV18 and TRBJ2-2; 7 bases line up with TRBD2. The CDR3 length is 17 residues. Germline V lookup: CDR1 KGHSH, CDR2 LQKENI. V lost 1 base, J lost 1 base, and 6 bases stayed unmatched. The CDR3 DNA is TGTGCCAGCTCACCACTCTCCCAGCGGGAGAACACCGGGGAGCTGTTTTTT. This sequence encodes CASSPLSQRENTGELFF.

This sequence joins TRBV29-1 and TRBJ2-1; 9 nucleotides match TRBD2. V shed 8 bases and J 5 bases; nucleotides not matched to a gene: 10. Germline V CDR1 and CDR2: SQVTM, ANQGSEA. This CDR3 contains 14 residues. CDR3 in amino acids: CSSGPSGRHNEQFF. The DNA of the CDR3 is TGCAGCTCCGGGCCCAGCGGGAGGCACAATGAGCAGTTCTTC.

The chain combines TRBV2 with TRBJ2-2; 7 bases are a match to TRBD2. V was clipped by 8 bases and J by 1 base; unmatched bases: 1. CDR3 length equals 13 residues. The germline CDR1 and CDR2 sequences are SNHLY and FYNNEI. CDR3 coding DNA: TGTGCCAGCGAGCGGGAGAACACCGGGGAGCTGTTTTTT. Amino acid sequence: CASERENTGELFF.

This chain connects TRBV7-2 to TRBJ2-7, with D possibly being TRBD1 (6 bases). With 3 bases removed from V and 1 base from J, the gap between germline ends came to 10 bases. This CDR3 spans 14 amino acids. Germline lookup yields CDR1 SGHTA and CDR2 FQGNSA. The CDR3 protein is CASSFQDRSYEQYF. The CDR3 DNA is TGTGCCAGCAGCTTCCAAGACAGGTCCTACGAGCAGTACTTC.

This clone showed up just once. The V and J genes are TRBV7-8 and TRBJ1-1, with D uncertain. Per the germline V gene, CDR1 is SGHVS and CDR2 is FQNEAQ. Trimming stripped 5 bases from V and 6 bases from J, with 10 bases between. The CDR3 is 12 residues long. The CDR3 is CASSPGVSEAFF. Here the CDR3 DNA reads TGTGCCAGCAGCCCTGGAGTTTCTGAAGCTTTCTTT.

The rearrangement joins TRBV5-6 to TRBJ2-7; the match to TRBD2 covers 11 bases. Germline-derived CDR1 and CDR2 are SGHDT and YYEEEE. The CDR3 runs 15 residues. V was clipped by 1 base and J by 1 base; unmatched bases: 1. For the CDR3, the DNA is TGTGCCAGCAGCTTGCCTAGCGGGAGGTCCTACGAGCAGTACTTC. Its translation is CASSLPSGRSYEQYF.

The J gene is TRBJ2-5, the V gene TRBV5-8; perhaps TRBD1 as D (5 bases). This CDR3 comprises 16 residues. Germline CDR1 reads SGHTS; CDR2 reads YDEGEE. The V end was cut by 0 bases, the J end by 3 bases, with 15 bases between. The chain's CDR3 is CASSLELGQGEETQYF. Here the CDR3 DNA reads TGTGCCAGCAGCTTGGAGTTAGGGCAGGGCGAAGAGACCCAGTACTTC.

The J gene is TRBJ1-2, the V gene TRBV11-2; D unresolved. The ends were cut back, 4 bases at V and 5 bases at J, with 14 bases in the middle. The CDR3 is 14 amino acids. From germline, CDR1 is SGHAT and CDR2 FQNNGV. The CDR3 protein is CASSSKREKYGYTF. CDR3 DNA sequence: TGTGCCAGCAGCTCCAAAAGAGAGAAATATGGCTACACCTTC.

The genes are TRBV5-1 and TRBJ1-3; maybe TRBD1 (6 bases). Deletions cut 2 bases from V and 1 base from J, with 13 bases between. Germline lookup yields CDR1 SGHRS and CDR2 YFSETQ. The CDR3 is 16 amino acids. CDR3 DNA sequence: TGCGCCAGCAGCTTACAGGGAACGTTGTCTGGAAACACCATATATTTT. Its protein product is CASSLQGTLSGNTIYF.

The chain links TRBV6-5 to TRBJ2-3, with D possibly matching TRBD2 (5 bases). The V end lost 6 bases, the J end lost 0 bases, and 13 bases lay between the germline ends. The germline V gene encodes CDR1 MNHEY and CDR2 SVGAGI. The CDR3 is 15 residues long. CDR3 DNA: TGTGCCAGCAGCCCCCCCAGCGGTAGCACAGATACGCAGTATTTT. Its protein is CASSPPSGSTDTQYF.

In this sample, this clone turned up once. The rearrangement links TRBV5-6 to TRBJ1-1; tentative D call: TRBD1 (6 bases). With 5 bases removed from V and 4 bases from J, the gap between germline ends came to 18 bases. The germline V gene encodes CDR1 SGHDT and CDR2 YYEEEE. The CDR3 has 15 residues. Here the CDR3 DNA reads TGTGCCAGCAGATACTACCGGGACATGGGCACTGAAGCTTTCTTT. Residues: CASRYYRDMGTEAFF.